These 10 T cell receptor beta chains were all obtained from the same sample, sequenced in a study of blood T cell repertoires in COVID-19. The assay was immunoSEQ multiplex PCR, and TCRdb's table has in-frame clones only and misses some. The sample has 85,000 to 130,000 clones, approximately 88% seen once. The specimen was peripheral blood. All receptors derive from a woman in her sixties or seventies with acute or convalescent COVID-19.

The CDR3 loop reads CASSLDEGGPYNEQFF. In DNA, the CDR3 is TGTGCCAGCAGCTTAGATGAAGGGGGCCCGTACAATGAGCAGTTCTTC. The chain has TRBV11-2 and TRBJ2-1, with 7 bases matching TRBD1. This CDR3 has 16 amino acids. Germline V gene sequence: CDR1 SGHAT, CDR2 FQNNGV. With 0 bases clipped from V and 4 bases from J, the junction kept 6 bases outside the gene matches. Using reference TRBV11-2 and TRBJ2-1 for the parts outside the CDR3, the full variable domain is EAGVAQSPRYKIIEKRQSVAFWCNPISGHATLYWYQQILGQGPKLLIQFQNNGVVDDSQLPKDRFSAERLKGVDSTLKIQPAKLEDSAVYLCASSLDEGGPYNEQFFGPGTRLTVL.

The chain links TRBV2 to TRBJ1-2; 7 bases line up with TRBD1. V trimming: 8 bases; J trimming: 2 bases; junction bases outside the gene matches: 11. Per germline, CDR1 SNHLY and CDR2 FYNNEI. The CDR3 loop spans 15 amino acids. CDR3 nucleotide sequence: TGTGCCAGCGCGACAGGGCTGGGGATAAACTATGGCTACACCTTC. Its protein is CASATGLGINYGYTF.

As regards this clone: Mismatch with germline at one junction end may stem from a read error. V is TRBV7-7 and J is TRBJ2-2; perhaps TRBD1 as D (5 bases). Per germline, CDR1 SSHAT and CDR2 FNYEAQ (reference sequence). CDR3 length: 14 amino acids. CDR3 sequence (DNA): TGTGCTAGCAGCTTGTTCCAGGGTGCCGGGGAGCTGTTTTTT. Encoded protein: CASSLFQGAGELFF.

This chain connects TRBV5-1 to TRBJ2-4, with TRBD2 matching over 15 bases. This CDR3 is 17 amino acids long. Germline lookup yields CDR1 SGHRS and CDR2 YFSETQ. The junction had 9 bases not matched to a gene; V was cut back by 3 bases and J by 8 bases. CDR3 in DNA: TGCGCCAGCAGCTCAGGACTAGCGGGAGGGCCAGACGACATTCAGTACTTC. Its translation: CASSSGLAGGPDDIQYF.

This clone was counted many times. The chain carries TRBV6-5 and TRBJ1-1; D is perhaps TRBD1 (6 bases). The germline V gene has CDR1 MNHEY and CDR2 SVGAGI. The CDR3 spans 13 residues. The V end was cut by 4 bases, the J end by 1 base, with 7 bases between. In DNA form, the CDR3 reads TGTGCCAGCAGTTTGGACAGGAACACTGAAGCTTTCTTT. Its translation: CASSLDRNTEAFF.

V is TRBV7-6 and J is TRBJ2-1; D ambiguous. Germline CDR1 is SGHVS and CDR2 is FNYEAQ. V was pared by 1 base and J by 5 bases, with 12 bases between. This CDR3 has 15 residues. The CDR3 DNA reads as TGTGCCAGCAGCTTAGGGCACGAGCGCGACAATGAGCAGTTCTTC. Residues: CASSLGHERDNEQFF.

The CDR3 DNA follows: TGTGCCAGCAGCTTAGGGACTAGTAATGAGCAGTTCTTC. This sequence encodes CASSLGTSNEQFF. The chain is built from TRBV7-3 and TRBJ2-1; 8 positions match TRBD2. The CDR3 is made up of 13 amino acids. V was clipped by 2 bases and J by 7 bases; unmatched bases: 1. The V gene's germline CDR1 is SGHTA and CDR2 FQGTGA.

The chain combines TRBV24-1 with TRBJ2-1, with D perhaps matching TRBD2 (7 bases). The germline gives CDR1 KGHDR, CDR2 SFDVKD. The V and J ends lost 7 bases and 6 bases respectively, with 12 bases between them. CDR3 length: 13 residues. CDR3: CATRAGARNEQFF. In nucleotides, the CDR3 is TGTGCCACCAGGGCGGGGGCTCGCAATGAGCAGTTCTTC.

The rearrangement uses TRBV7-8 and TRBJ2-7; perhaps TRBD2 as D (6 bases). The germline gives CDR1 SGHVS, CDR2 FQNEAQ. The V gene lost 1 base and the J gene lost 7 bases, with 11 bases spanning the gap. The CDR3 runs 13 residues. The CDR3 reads CASSLVDGGEQYF. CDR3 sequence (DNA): TGTGCCAGCAGCTTAGTAGACGGGGGAGAGCAGTACTTC.

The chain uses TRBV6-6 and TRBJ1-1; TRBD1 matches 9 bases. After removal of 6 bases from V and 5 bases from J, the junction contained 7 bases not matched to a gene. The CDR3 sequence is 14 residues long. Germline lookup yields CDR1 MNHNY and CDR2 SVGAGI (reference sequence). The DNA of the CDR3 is TGTGCCAGCAGCCCACCGGACAGGGGAACTGAAGCTTTCTTT. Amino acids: CASSPPDRGTEAFF.